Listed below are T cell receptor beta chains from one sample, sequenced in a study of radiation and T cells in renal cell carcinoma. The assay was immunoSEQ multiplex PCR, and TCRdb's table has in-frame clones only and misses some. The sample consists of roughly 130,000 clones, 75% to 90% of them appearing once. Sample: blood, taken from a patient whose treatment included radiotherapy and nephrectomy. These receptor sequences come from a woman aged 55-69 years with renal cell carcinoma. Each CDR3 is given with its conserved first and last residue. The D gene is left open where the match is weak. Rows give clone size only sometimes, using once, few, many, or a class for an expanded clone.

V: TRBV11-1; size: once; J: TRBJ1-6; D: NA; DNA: TGTGCCAGCACCGATCGCCATAATTCACCCCTCCACTTT; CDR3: CASTDRHNSPLHF
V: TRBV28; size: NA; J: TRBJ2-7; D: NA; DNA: TGTGCCAGCAGTTTTACCGGGAGCCCGCCCTACGAGCAGTACTTC; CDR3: CASSFTGSPPYEQYF
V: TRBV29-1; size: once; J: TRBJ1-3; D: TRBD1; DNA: TGCAGCGTCAGTCCGACAGGGGTTGGAAACACCATATATTTT; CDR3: CSVSPTGVGNTIYF
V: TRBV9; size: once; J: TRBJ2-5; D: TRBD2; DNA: TGTGCCAGCAGCGTAGCGGGGGAGGGACGGGAGACCCAGTACTTC; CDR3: CASSVAGEGRETQYF
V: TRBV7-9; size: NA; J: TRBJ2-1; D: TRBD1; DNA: TGTGCCAGCAGCTTTTGGGGACAGGGCCCCAATGAGCAGTTCTTC; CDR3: CASSFWGQGPNEQFF
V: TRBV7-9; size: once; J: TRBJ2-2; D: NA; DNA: TGTGCCAGCAGCGCCACAGGGACCGGGGAGCTGTTTTTT; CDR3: CASSATGTGELFF
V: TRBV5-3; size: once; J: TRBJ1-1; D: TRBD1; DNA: TGTGCCAGAAGCCCGGGACAGGAGAACACTGAAGCTTTCTTT; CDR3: CARSPGQENTEAFF
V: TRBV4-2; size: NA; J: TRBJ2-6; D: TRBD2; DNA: TGTGCCAGCAGCCGGGTAGCGGGAGTCTCTGGGGCCAACGTCCTGACTTTC; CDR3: CASSRVAGVSGANVLTF
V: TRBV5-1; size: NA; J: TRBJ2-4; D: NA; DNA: TGCGCCAGCAGCTTGGCCGCGGGGATCATAGCCAAAAACATTCAGTACTTC; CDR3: CASSLAAGIIAKNIQYF
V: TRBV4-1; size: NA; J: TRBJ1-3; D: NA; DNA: TGCGCCAGCAGCCAAGCTAGGGTATCGGGAAACACCATATATTTT; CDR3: CASSQARVSGNTIYF
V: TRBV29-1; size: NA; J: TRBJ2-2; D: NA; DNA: TGCAGCGTCCTCACCGGGGAGCTGTTTTTT; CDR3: CSVLTGELFF
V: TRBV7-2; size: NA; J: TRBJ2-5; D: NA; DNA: TGTGCCAGCAGTCAGGGTAGGGAGACCCAGTACTTC; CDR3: CASSQGRETQYF
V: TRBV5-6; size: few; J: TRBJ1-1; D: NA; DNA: TGTGCCAGCAGCTACCCCTACACTGAAGCTTTCTTT; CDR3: CASSYPYTEAFF
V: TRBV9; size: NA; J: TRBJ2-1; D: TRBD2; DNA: TGTGCCAGCACTAGGACTAGCGGCTACAATGAGCAGTTCTTC; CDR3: CASTRTSGYNEQFF
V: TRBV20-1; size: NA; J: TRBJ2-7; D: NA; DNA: TGCAGCGGGGGACTTTCCTACGAGCAGTACTTC; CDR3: CSGGLSYEQYF
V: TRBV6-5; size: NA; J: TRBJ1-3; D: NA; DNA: TGTGCCAGCAGCCCTAGGGGGGTCTCTGGAAACACCATATATTTT; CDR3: CASSPRGVSGNTIYF
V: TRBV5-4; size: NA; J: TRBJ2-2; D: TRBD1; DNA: TGTGCCAGCAGCCACGGGGACAGGGATGGCGGGGAGCTGTTTTTT; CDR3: CASSHGDRDGGELFF
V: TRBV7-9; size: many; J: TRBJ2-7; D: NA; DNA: TGTGCCAGCAGCCCCGTCGTAGGGTCTACTGCCGAGCAGTACTTC; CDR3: CASSPVVGSTAEQYF
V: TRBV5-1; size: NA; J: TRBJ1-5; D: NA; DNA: TGCGCCAGCAGTCCTTTGGACAGTAGCAATCAGCCCCAGCATTTT; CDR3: CASSPLDSSNQPQHF
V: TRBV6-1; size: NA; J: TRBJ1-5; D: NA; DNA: TGTGCCAGGGATCAGCCCCAGCATTTT; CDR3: CARDQPQHF
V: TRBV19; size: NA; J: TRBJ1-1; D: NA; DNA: TGTGCCAGTAGTATATACGTGAACACTGAAGCTTTCTTT; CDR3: CASSIYVNTEAFF
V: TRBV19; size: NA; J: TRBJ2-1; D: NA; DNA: TGTGCCAGTAGTATAGTCCCCGTTGGGGGCAATGAGCAGTTCTTC; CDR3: CASSIVPVGGNEQFF
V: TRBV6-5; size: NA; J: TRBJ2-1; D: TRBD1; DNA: TGTGCCAGCAGTTGGACAGGGGATTCCTACAATGAGCAGTTCTTC; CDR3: CASSWTGDSYNEQFF
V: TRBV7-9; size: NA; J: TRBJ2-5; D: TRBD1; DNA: TGTGCCAGCAGCTTGGGGACAGCTCAAGAGACCCAGTACTTC; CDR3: CASSLGTAQETQYF
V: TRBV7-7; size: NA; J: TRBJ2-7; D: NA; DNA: TGTGCTAGCAGCTCTAGCTATGGTCCCTCCTACGAGCAGTACTTC; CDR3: CASSSSYGPSYEQYF
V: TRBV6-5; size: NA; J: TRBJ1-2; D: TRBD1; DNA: TGTGCCAGCAGTTACTCGAGGGGACAGGGGCATGGCTACACCTTC; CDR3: CASSYSRGQGHGYTF
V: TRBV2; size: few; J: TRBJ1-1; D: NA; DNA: TGTGCCAGCAGTATACAGGGTGCAGCTTTCTTT; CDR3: CASSIQGAAFF
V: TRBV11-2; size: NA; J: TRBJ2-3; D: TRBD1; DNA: TGTGCCAGCAGCTTAGGGGACAGGGTAGCAGATACGCAGTATTTT; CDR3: CASSLGDRVADTQYF
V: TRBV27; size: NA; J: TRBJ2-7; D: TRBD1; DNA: TGTGCCAGCAAAGTTCTCGGGACAGGGGTCCACGAGCAGTACTTC; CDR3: CASKVLGTGVHEQYF
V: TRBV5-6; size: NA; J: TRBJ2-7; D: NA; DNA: TGTGCCAGCAGCTTGGGGAACGAGCAGTACTTC; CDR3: CASSLGNEQYF
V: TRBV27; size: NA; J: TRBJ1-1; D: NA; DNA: TGTGCCAGCAGTTTATCACCAGGAACTGAAGCTTTCTTT; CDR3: CASSLSPGTEAFF
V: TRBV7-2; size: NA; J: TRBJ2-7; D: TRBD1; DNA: TGTGCCAGCACCTTCCGGGACAGGGGCCACGAGCAGTACTTC; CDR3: CASTFRDRGHEQYF
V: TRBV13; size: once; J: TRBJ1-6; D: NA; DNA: TGTGCCAGCAGCGATGACGGAAGGAATTCACCCCTCCACTTT; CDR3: CASSDDGRNSPLHF
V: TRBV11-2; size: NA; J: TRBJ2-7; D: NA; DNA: TGTGCCAGCAGCTTAGACAGGCTAAGCTACGAGCAGTACTTC; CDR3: CASSLDRLSYEQYF
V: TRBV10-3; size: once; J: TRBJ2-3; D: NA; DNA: TGTGCCATCAGCCTTCTCATGGCGGGGGCTGAGGATACGCAGTATTTT; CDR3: CAISLLMAGAEDTQYF
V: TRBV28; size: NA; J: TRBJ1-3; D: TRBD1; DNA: TGTGCCAGCAGCCGGGACAGGCGACGAATCTCTGGAAACACCATATATTTT; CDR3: CASSRDRRRISGNTIYF
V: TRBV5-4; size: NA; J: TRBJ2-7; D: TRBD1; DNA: TGTGCCGTTACCAGGGGGCTTTTAGACGAGCAGTACTTC; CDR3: CAVTRGLLDEQYF
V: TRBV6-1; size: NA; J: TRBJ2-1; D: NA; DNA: TGTGCCAGCACCCAGGCGGGGCGAGTCAATGAGCAGTTCTTC; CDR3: CASTQAGRVNEQFF
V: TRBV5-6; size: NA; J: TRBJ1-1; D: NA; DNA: TGTGCCAGCAGCTTGGCCGGGAACACTGAAGCTTTCTTT; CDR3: CASSLAGNTEAFF
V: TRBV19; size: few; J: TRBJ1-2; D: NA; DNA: TGTGCCAGTAGTATCTCCTACCCACGTGGCTACACCTTC; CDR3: CASSISYPRGYTF
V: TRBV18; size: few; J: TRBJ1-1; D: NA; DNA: TGTGCCAGCTCACCAGAACACGGGGAAGCTTTCTTT; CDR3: CASSPEHGEAFF
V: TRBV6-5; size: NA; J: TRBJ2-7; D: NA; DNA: TGTGCCAGCAGTGCCACAGGGTCCCACGAGCAGTACTTC; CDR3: CASSATGSHEQYF
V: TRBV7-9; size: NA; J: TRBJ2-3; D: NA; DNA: TGTGCCAGCAGCTTTACGGGTGTAAGGGGCACAGATACGCAGTATTTT; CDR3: CASSFTGVRGTDTQYF
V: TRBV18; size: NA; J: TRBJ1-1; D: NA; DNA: TGTGCCAGCTCACCAGACCGCCGATTCAACACTGAAGCTTTCTTT; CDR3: CASSPDRRFNTEAFF
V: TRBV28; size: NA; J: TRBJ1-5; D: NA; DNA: TGTGCCAGCCTCAATACGATTAGCAATCAGCCCCAGCATTTT; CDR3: CASLNTISNQPQHF
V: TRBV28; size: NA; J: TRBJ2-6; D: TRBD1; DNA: TGTGCCAGCACGGGGCAGGGGGCAATCTCTGGGGCCAACGTCCTGACTTTC; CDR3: CASTGQGAISGANVLTF
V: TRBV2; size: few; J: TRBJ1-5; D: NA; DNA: TGTGCCAGCAGGTTCGACACAGCCGTTAGCCAGCCCCAGCATTTT; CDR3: CASRFDTAVSQPQHF
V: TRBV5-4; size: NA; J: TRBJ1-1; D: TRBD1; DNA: TGTGCCAGCAGCTTCGGGACAGGTCCTGAAGCTTTCTTT; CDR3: CASSFGTGPEAFF
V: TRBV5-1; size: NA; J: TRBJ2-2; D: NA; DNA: TGCGCCAGCAGCTTGGATCCTACGAACACCGGGGAGCTGTTTTTT; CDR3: CASSLDPTNTGELFF
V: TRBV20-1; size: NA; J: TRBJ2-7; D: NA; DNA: TGCAGTGCTAGCAGGGAGGACGAGCAGTACTTC; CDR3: CSASREDEQYF
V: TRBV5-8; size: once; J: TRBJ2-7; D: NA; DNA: TGTGCCAGCAGCTTGGGAGGGGCGCAGTACTTC; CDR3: CASSLGGAQYF
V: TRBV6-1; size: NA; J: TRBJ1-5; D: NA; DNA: TGTGCCAGCAGTGAAGTCCGGGGACCGAGCAATCAGCCCCAGCATTTT; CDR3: CASSEVRGPSNQPQHF
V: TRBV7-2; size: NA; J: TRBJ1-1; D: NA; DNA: TGTGCCAGCAGCTTAGGGGGGGCAGGGTACACTGAAGCTTTCTTT; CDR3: CASSLGGAGYTEAFF
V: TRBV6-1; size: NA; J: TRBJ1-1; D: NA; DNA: TGTGCCAGCAGCGAGGGACAGAACACTGAAGCTTTCTTT; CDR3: CASSEGQNTEAFF
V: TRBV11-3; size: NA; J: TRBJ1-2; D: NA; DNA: TGTGCCAGCAGTGGGGCCAGGAGCCTCTATGGCTACACCTTC; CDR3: CASSGARSLYGYTF
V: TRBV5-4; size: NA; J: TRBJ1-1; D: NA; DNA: TGTGCCAGCAGCCCAGACAAGAACACTGAAGCTTTCTTT; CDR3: CASSPDKNTEAFF